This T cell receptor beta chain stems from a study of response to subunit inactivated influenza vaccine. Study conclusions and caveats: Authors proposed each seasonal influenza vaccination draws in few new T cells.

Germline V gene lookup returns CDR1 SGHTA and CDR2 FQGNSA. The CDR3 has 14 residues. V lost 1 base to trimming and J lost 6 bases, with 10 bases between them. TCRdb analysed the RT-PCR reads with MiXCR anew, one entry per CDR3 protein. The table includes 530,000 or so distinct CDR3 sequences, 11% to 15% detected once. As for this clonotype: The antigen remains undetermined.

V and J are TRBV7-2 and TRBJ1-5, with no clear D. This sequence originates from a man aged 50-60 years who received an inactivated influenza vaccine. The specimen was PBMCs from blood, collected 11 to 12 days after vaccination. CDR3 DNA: TGTGCCAGCAGCTTAGGCTCGGCAGCTCAGCCCCAGCATTTT. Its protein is CASSLGSAAQPQHF.